Presented here are 20 T cell receptor beta chains from one specimen sequenced in a study of T cells after yellow fever vaccination. Each CDR3 protein gets one entry after TCRdb re-called the 5' RACE reads with MiXCR. This table has around 360,000 distinct CDR3 sequences, 11% appearing once. The sample consisted of PBMCs, taken on the day of the first yellow fever vaccination. The receptors derive from a young man who received the YFV17D yellow fever vaccine.

This clonotype was seen many times. This chain uses TRBV5-4 with TRBJ1-1; 8 nucleotides agree with TRBD1. The CDR3 contains 15 residues. Germline V CDR1 and CDR2: SGHNT, YYREEE (reference sequence). The V and J ends lost 3 bases and 4 bases, in that order; junction bases with no gene match: 8. The CDR3 loop reads CASSSPTTGGTEAFF. In DNA, the CDR3 is TGTGCCAGCAGCTCCCCTACTACAGGGGGCACTGAAGCTTTCTTT.

This clonotype was seen more than once but under ten times. This chain uses TRBV7-2 with TRBJ2-3; 9 nucleotides line up with TRBD2. CDR1 is SGHTA, CDR2 FQGNSA, per germline. The CDR3 runs 12 residues. V gave up 5 bases and J gave up 8 bases; unmatched junction bases: 2. The CDR3 loop is CASSPLAGTQYF. DNA for the CDR3: TGTGCCAGCAGCCCACTAGCGGGTACGCAGTATTTT.

In its sample, this clonotype was seen a few times. The chain combines TRBV5-1 with TRBJ2-5; D ambiguous. The CDR3 consists of 15 residues. Trimming took off 3 bases at V and 2 bases at J, with 14 bases between the two ends. Germline V gene data show CDR1 as SGHRS and CDR2 as YFSETQ. The CDR3 nucleotides read TGCGCCAGCAGCTGGCTACCTGGGGTACAAGAGACCCAGTACTTC. Translating gives CASSWLPGVQETQYF.

This clonotype was detected a few times. V and J are TRBV7-8 and TRBJ2-7; no reliable D call. The CDR3 spans 14 residues. Germline lookup yields CDR1 SGHVS and CDR2 FQNEAQ. Trimming removed 2 bases at V and 2 bases at J, with 10 bases between. The CDR3 loop reads CASSLSDATYEQYV. CDR3 nucleotide sequence: TGTGCCAGCAGCTTAAGTGACGCCACCTACGAGCAGTACGTC.

The chain carries TRBV20-1 and TRBJ2-5, with D uncertain. The CDR3 is 11 amino acids. The germline CDR1 and CDR2 sequences are DFQATT and SNEGSKA (reference sequence). The V end lost 6 bases, the J end lost 5 bases, and 10 bases lay between the germline ends. The CDR3 nucleotides read TGCAGTGCCTTGCACGAGGAGACCCAGTACTTC. It is translated as CSALHEETQYF.

This chain uses TRBV27 with TRBJ1-5; 9 bases are a match to TRBD1. The CDR3 sequence is 14 residues long. V lost 2 bases to trimming and J lost 9 bases; unmatched junction nucleotides: 5. CDR1 and CDR2 (germline): MNHEY, SMNVEV (reference sequence). CDR3 in amino acids: CASSLRQGGGPQHF. In nucleotides, the CDR3 is TGTGCCAGCAGTTTAAGACAGGGGGGTGGGCCCCAGCATTTT.

The chain carries TRBV7-9 and TRBJ1-1; tentative D call: TRBD1 (5 bases). The V end was cut by 10 bases, the J end by 11 bases, with 17 bases between. CDR1 and CDR2 from the germline V gene are SEHNR and FQNEAQ (reference sequence). The CDR3 contains 11 residues. Here the CDR3 reads CATYQQGGAFF. In nucleotides, the CDR3 is TGTGCCACCTACCAGCAGGGCGGCGCTTTCTTT.

The V and J genes are TRBV12-3 or TRBV12-4 and TRBJ2-1; tentatively, D is TRBD1 (6 bases). The CDR3 length is 15 residues. V lost 6 bases, J lost 0 bases, and 12 bases lay in between. The CDR3 region has the DNA TGTGCCAGCAGCCTCGGACAGATCTCCTACAATGAGCAGTTCTTC. Translating it yields CASSLGQISYNEQFF.

The chain combines TRBV6-5 with TRBJ1-6; 7 positions match TRBD1. With 5 bases clipped from V and 10 bases from J, the junction kept 11 bases outside the gene matches. The CDR3 totals 15 residues. CDR1 and CDR2 (germline): MNHEY, SVGAGI. The CDR3 DNA is TGTGCCAGCAGTACCCGACAGGGAACGGCATCACCCCTCCACTTT. It specifies CASSTRQGTASPLHF.

This clonotype appeared a few times. The V call is TRBV7-2, the J call TRBJ2-1; D may match TRBD1 or TRBD2 (5 bases each). The CDR3 has 14 amino acids. Germline lookup yields CDR1 SGHTA and CDR2 FQGNSA. V gave up 1 base and J gave up 5 bases, with 9 bases separating them. CDR3 in amino acids: CASSLGGANNEQFF. The CDR3 DNA is TGTGCCAGCAGCTTAGGAGGGGCCAACAATGAGCAGTTCTTC.

The genes are TRBV2 and TRBJ1-1; D unclear. From germline, CDR1 is SNHLY and CDR2 FYNNEI. V lost 7 bases to trimming and J lost 6 bases, with 9 bases between them. The CDR3 totals 11 residues. CDR3 region: CASILSAEAFF. CDR3 coding DNA: TGTGCCAGCATTCTTTCGGCTGAAGCTTTCTTT. Looking up the rest from reference TRBV2 and TRBJ1-1 gives the full variable domain: EPEVTQTPSHQVTQMGQEVILRCVPISNHLYFYWYRQILGQKVEFLVSFYNNEISEKSEIFDDQFSVERPDGSNFTLKIRSTKLEDSAMYFCASILSAEAFFGQGTRLTVV.

Only a few counts were recorded for this clonotype. V is TRBV6-2 or TRBV6-3 and J is TRBJ2-5; D unresolved. There are 16 residues in the CDR3. The V gene lost 2 bases and the J gene lost 2 bases, with 15 bases spanning the gap. Germline CDR1 and CDR2: MNHEY and SVGEGT. The CDR3 reads CASSYEKRLIQETQYF. CDR3 nucleotides: TGTGCCAGCAGTTACGAAAAACGGCTAATTCAAGAGACCCAGTACTTC.

This clonotype has ten or more counts. The CDR3 loop is CASSPGTEYGYTF. CDR3 DNA: TGTGCCAGCTCACCCGGGACAGAATATGGCTACACCTTC. The chain has TRBV18 and TRBJ1-2; TRBD1 aligns across 7 bases. The CDR3 loop spans 13 amino acids. Unmatched junction bases numbered 3, after V lost 3 bases and J lost 5 bases. Germline CDR1 KGHSH, CDR2 LQKENI.

The chain combines TRBV30 with TRBJ2-3; TRBD2 aligns across 9 bases. The V and J ends lost 4 bases and 4 bases, in that order; junction bases with no gene match: 6. The germline V gene encodes CDR1 GTSNPN and CDR2 SVGIG (reference sequence). The CDR3 has 14 amino acids. Written as DNA, the CDR3 is TGTGCCTGGATAGCAGCGGGGGGCTCAGATACGCAGTATTTT. Its protein is CAWIAAGGSDTQYF.

At least ten counts were recorded for this clonotype. The chain has TRBV4-3 and TRBJ2-3; a weak D match, TRBD2 (5 bases). Germline lookup yields CDR1 LGHNA and CDR2 YSLEER. The CDR3 spans 14 residues. Trimming pared 2 bases from V and 6 bases from J, leaving 12 bases between. CDR3 coding DNA: TGCGCCAGCAGCCAATCTTATAGCGCGGATACGCAGTATTTT. Amino acids: CASSQSYSADTQYF.

In its sample, this clonotype was seen a few times. The chain recombines TRBV10-1 with TRBJ2-7; 8 positions match TRBD1. The V segment lost 2 bases and the J segment 5 bases; nucleotides outside the gene matches: 8. Germline CDR1 WNHNN, CDR2 SYGVQD (reference sequence). This CDR3 contains 15 residues. CDR3 DNA sequence: TGCGCCAGCAGTGAGGGGACAGGTGGTAAGGACGAGCAGTACTTC. Amino acids: CASSEGTGGKDEQYF.

The chain combines TRBV7-2 with TRBJ2-2; D possibly corresponds to TRBD1 (6 bases). Germline V CDR1 and CDR2: SGHTA, FQGNSA. This CDR3 has 14 residues. Trimming cost V 8 bases and J 6 bases, with 16 bases left between them. The CDR3 region is CASSGQGSAGELFF. In nucleotides, the CDR3 is TGTGCCAGCTCGGGGCAGGGGAGCGCCGGGGAGCTGTTTTTT.

V usage is TRBV4-3 and J usage is TRBJ2-7, with TRBD1 matching over 9 bases. CDR3 length: 15 amino acids. The ends lost 4 bases at V and 1 base at J; junction bases unmatched: 5. Looked up from germline, CDR1 is LGHNA and CDR2 is YSLEER. The chain's CDR3 is CASSRGTGRSYEQYV. In DNA, the CDR3 is TGCGCCAGCAGCCGAGGGACAGGGCGGTCCTACGAGCAGTACGTC.

This clonotype has a count of ten or more. The chain joins TRBV7-9 to TRBJ2-1, with D tentatively TRBD1 or TRBD2 (6 bases each). Trimming removed 1 base from V and 10 bases from J, with 14 bases in between. The CDR3 has 14 residues. Germline assignment: CDR1 SEHNR and CDR2 FQNEAQ (reference sequence). The CDR3 DNA sequence: TGTGCCAGCAGCTTAGTACAGGGACGGGGGGAGCAGTTCTTC. Its translation is CASSLVQGRGEQFF. Using reference TRBV7-9 and TRBJ2-1 for the parts outside the CDR3, the full variable domain is DTGVSQNPRHKITKRGQNVTFRCDPISEHNRLYWYRQTLGQGPEFLTYFQNEAQLEKSRLLSDRFSAERPKGSFSTLEIQRTEQGDSAMYLCASSLVQGRGEQFFGPGTRLTVL.

The chain uses TRBV29-1 and TRBJ2-3; D unclear. Germline V gene data show CDR1 as SQVTM and CDR2 as ANQGSEA. The CDR3 runs 13 residues. Trimming removed 7 bases from V and 0 bases from J, with 11 bases in between. CDR3 bases: TGCAGCGCTAGGGCGGCTAGCACAGATACGCAGTATTTT. It is translated as CSARAASTDTQYF.